The 21 T cell receptor beta chains presented below share a single source sample, sequenced in a study of blood T cell repertoires in COVID-19. This table comes from immunoSEQ multiplex PCR, and its TCRdb copy is limited to in-frame clones, with some not included. Of more than 80,000 clones in the sample, approximately 80% were seen once. The sequencing input was peripheral blood. The receptors derive from a woman aged 60-70 years with acute or convalescent COVID-19.

The genes are TRBV20-1 and TRBJ2-3, with D possibly TRBD1 on 6 matching bases. The germline CDR1 and CDR2 sequences are DFQATT and SNEGSKA (reference sequence). The length of the CDR3 is 17 residues. Trimming removed 3 bases from V and 0 bases from J, with 19 bases in between. DNA of the CDR3: TGCAGTGCTAGTATCAGGGGCACGAAACCTAGCACAGATACGCAGTATTTT. It encodes CSASIRGTKPSTDTQYF.

This sequence joins TRBV7-7 and TRBJ2-7, with TRBD2 as a possible D gene (7 bases). The germline CDR1 and CDR2 sequences are SSHAT and FNYEAQ (reference sequence). This CDR3 has 17 residues. Trimming took off 4 bases at V and 0 bases at J, with 19 bases between the two ends. The CDR3 region has the DNA TGTGCCAGCAGCTGCCGGGGGGCAGGAAGTAACTCCTACGAGCAGTACTTC. Protein product: CASSCRGAGSNSYEQYF.

The chain uses TRBV7-2 and TRBJ2-5, with 9 bases that match TRBD2. There are 15 residues in the CDR3. J was trimmed by 1 base and V by 4 bases; bases with no gene match: 4. Germline V lookup: CDR1 SGHTA, CDR2 FQGNSA. The CDR3 DNA reads TGTGCCAGCAGCTCAGAGCGGGGGGCCCAAGAGACCCAGTACTTC. Translated: CASSSERGAQETQYF.

The genes are TRBV5-4 and TRBJ1-3; TRBD1 agrees at 10 bases. CDR3 length equals 17 residues. CDR1 SGHNT and CDR2 YYREEE come from the germline V gene (reference sequence). The ends lost 4 bases at V and 4 bases at J; junction bases unmatched: 11. DNA of the CDR3: TGTGCCAGCAGCCCGCCGCCGGGACAGGGGAGCGGAAACACCATATATTTT. This sequence encodes CASSPPPGQGSGNTIYF.

The V and J genes are TRBV15 and TRBJ2-7; no firm D call. The germline CDR1 and CDR2 sequences are LNHNV and YYDKDF (reference sequence). The V end was cut by 3 bases, the J end by 0 bases, with 15 bases between. The CDR3 loop spans 16 amino acids. The CDR3 reads CATSSVFPVSSYEQYF. CDR3 sequence (DNA): TGTGCCACCAGCAGTGTCTTCCCAGTAAGCTCCTACGAGCAGTACTTC.

This sequence joins TRBV2 and TRBJ2-7; D call uncertain. Per the germline V gene, CDR1 is SNHLY and CDR2 is FYNNEI. The ends were cut back, 3 bases at V and 0 bases at J, with 9 bases in the middle. The CDR3 sequence is 14 residues long. The CDR3 protein is CASSDRVHSYEQYF. CDR3 nucleotides: TGTGCCAGCAGTGACCGGGTCCACTCCTACGAGCAGTACTTC.

This sequence joins TRBV5-1 and TRBJ1-1; D is possibly TRBD1 (5 bases). This CDR3 region has 15 residues. Germline V CDR1 and CDR2: SGHRS, YFSETQ. Trimming pared 6 bases from V and 1 base from J, leaving 16 bases between. The CDR3 here is CASISSGGQNTEAFF. The DNA of the CDR3 is TGCGCCAGCATTTCCTCGGGGGGTCAGAACACTGAAGCTTTCTTT. Supplemented by reference TRBV5-1 and TRBJ1-1, the full variable domain reads KAGVTQTPRYLIKTRGQQVTLSCSPISGHRSVSWYQQTPGQGLQFLFEYFSETQRNKGNFPGRFSGRQFSNSRSEMNVSTLELGDSALYLCASISSGGQNTEAFFGQGTRLTVV.

The J gene is TRBJ1-5, the V gene TRBV6-5; perhaps TRBD1 as D (5 bases). The V end was cut by 2 bases, the J end by 5 bases, with 10 bases between. Germline values: CDR1 MNHEY, CDR2 SVGAGI. CDR3 length: 14 amino acids. CDR3 coding DNA: TGTGCCAGCAGTTACGGGGGGGACCATCAGCCCCAGCATTTT. This translates into CASSYGGDHQPQHF.

The chain is built from TRBV4-1 and TRBJ1-4; D is unclear. V was trimmed by 3 bases and J by 7 bases, leaving 12 bases between them. Looked up from germline, CDR1 is MGHRA and CDR2 is YSYEKL. The CDR3 totals 14 residues. CDR3 loop: CASSQRQLGEKLFF. The CDR3 nucleotides are TGCGCCAGCAGCCAGAGGCAGCTTGGTGAAAAACTGTTTTTT.

This rearrangement joins TRBV6-5 to TRBJ1-3; a possible D gene is TRBD1 (6 bases). V lost 8 bases and J lost 1, with 9 bases in between. The CDR3 covers 13 residues. Germline V gives CDR1 MNHEY, CDR2 SVGAGI. CDR3 sequence reads: CASSGESGNTIYF. As DNA, the CDR3 is TGTGCCAGCTCAGGGGAATCTGGAAACACCATATATTTT.

This chain uses TRBV6-2 or TRBV6-3 with TRBJ1-2, with TRBD1 as a possible D gene (6 bases). Germline CDR1 and CDR2: MNHEY and SVGEGT. The CDR3 is 18 amino acids. V was shortened by 0 bases and J by 2 bases, with 19 bases between the two germline ends. The CDR3 nucleotides read TGTGCCAGCAGTTACTCGAAGGCAGGGGAACGGATAAACTATGGCTACACCTTC. This gives the protein CASSYSKAGERINYGYTF.

The chain recombines TRBV19 with TRBJ1-1; the D is unclear. V was clipped by 3 bases and J by 0 bases, with 8 bases between them. The CDR3 covers 14 residues. Germline CDR1 and CDR2: LNHDA and SQIVND (reference sequence). This CDR3 reads CASSIKLMNTEAFF. The CDR3 region has the DNA TGTGCCAGTAGTATTAAGCTCATGAACACTGAAGCTTTCTTT.

J is TRBJ1-6 and V is TRBV7-3; 10 positions match TRBD1. The junction had 1 base not matched to a gene; V was cut back by 1 base and J by 7 bases. Looked up from germline, CDR1 is SGHTA and CDR2 is FQGTGA. The CDR3 runs 15 residues. The CDR3 reads CASSLMGQGNSPLHF. Here the CDR3 DNA reads TGTGCCAGCAGCTTAATGGGACAGGGGAATTCACCCCTCCACTTT.

The V gene is TRBV9, the J gene TRBJ2-5; 11 nucleotides agree with TRBD2. CDR1 and CDR2 from the germline V gene are SGDLS and YYNGEE. CDR3 size: 18 residues. The ends lost 4 bases at V and 4 bases at J; junction bases unmatched: 15. CDR3 region: CASSQEGLADPPGETQYF. DNA of the CDR3: TGTGCCAGCAGCCAAGAGGGACTAGCGGACCCTCCGGGAGAGACCCAGTACTTC.

The gene calls are TRBV20-1 and TRBJ2-3, with TRBD2 as a possible D gene (6 bases). Germline V gene lookup returns CDR1 DFQATT and CDR2 SNEGSKA (reference sequence). The V end lost 3 bases, the J end lost 3 bases, and 13 bases lay between the germline ends. This CDR3 is 14 amino acids long. CDR3 DNA: TGCAGTGCTAGTTACGGGAGCAATACAGATACGCAGTATTTT. Its protein is CSASYGSNTDTQYF.

The chain couples TRBV10-3 to TRBJ1-4; D remains unclear. This CDR3 is built from 14 residues. Trimming left V 4 bases short and J 8 bases short, with 14 bases between. Per the germline V gene, CDR1 is ENHRY and CDR2 is SYGVKD. The CDR3 spells CAISAGRSEEKLFF. CDR3 nucleotides: TGTGCCATCAGTGCTGGGAGATCGGAGGAAAAACTGTTTTTT.

The chain joins TRBV12-3 or TRBV12-4 to TRBJ1-5; D gene unclear. CDR3 length: 13 residues. V was pared by 3 bases and J by 5 bases, with 8 bases between. CDR3 region: CASSLRADQPQHF. In nucleotides, the CDR3 is TGTGCCAGCAGTTTGCGGGCAGATCAGCCCCAGCATTTT.

The V gene is TRBV2, the J gene TRBJ2-6, with a tentative D call TRBD1 (6 bases). Germline V gene sequence: CDR1 SNHLY, CDR2 FYNNEI. The CDR3 totals 15 residues. V was trimmed by 6 bases and J by 2 bases, leaving 11 bases between them. As DNA, the CDR3 is TGTGCCAGCAGGGTGGACAGAGCTGGGGCCAACGTCCTGACTTTC. Encoded protein: CASRVDRAGANVLTF.

This clone is a singleton in its sample. CDR3 bases: TGCGCCAGCAGCTTGGCAGGACAGGGTTCCATCTACGAGCAGTACTTC. As protein: CASSLAGQGSIYEQYF. This sequence joins TRBV5-1 and TRBJ2-7; 8 bases map to TRBD1. J was trimmed by 3 bases and V by 0 bases; bases with no gene match: 8. Germline V gene data show CDR1 as SGHRS and CDR2 as YFSETQ. The length of the CDR3 is 16 residues.

The gene calls are TRBV20-1 and TRBJ1-1, with D uncertain. The V and J ends lost 3 bases and 0 bases respectively, with 8 bases between them. Germline V lookup: CDR1 DFQATT, CDR2 SNEGSKA (reference sequence). There are 13 residues in the CDR3. As DNA, the CDR3 is TGCAGTGCTAGTCCCATTTTGAACACTGAAGCTTTCTTT. Encoded protein: CSASPILNTEAFF.

The genes are TRBV6-1 and TRBJ2-7; TRBD1 might be the D (5 bases). Germline V gene data show CDR1 as MNHNS and CDR2 as SASEGT. The CDR3 spans 13 residues. Trimming removed 3 bases at V and 5 bases at J, with 11 bases between. The CDR3 coding sequence is TGTGCCAGCAGTGACAGGGTATACGACGAGCAGTACTTC. Amino acid sequence: CASSDRVYDEQYF.